What follows describes a single T cell receptor beta chain. Authors' processing steps: Reference gene primer amplification gave nucleated cell count estimates. Repertoires were generated with immunoSEQ multiplex PCR, while TCRdb's copy carries only in-frame clones and drops some. That table furnishes V, J and clone size, whereas the DNA furnished D and trimming. The sample consists of around 97,000 clones, about 87% of them appearing once. The sample is drawn from a study of blood T cell repertoires in COVID-19. Study background: T cells, B-cell-depleted T cells, or PBMCs supplied cDNA or gDNA.

CDR3 length: 14 residues. Trimming took off 4 bases at V and 2 bases at J, with 12 bases between the two ends. In germline, CDR1 is WNHNN, CDR2 SYGVQD (reference sequence). This chain connects TRBV10-1 to TRBJ2-7; the D is unclear. The sequenced sample consisted of peripheral blood. The sequence came from a human donor in a cohort sampled during active COVID-19. The CDR3 DNA is TGCGCCAGCAGTGTTGCAATGGGCACCTACGAGCAGTACTTC. Translation: CASSVAMGTYEQYF.